Reported below is one T cell receptor (beta chain). What it binds is unknown. Trimming shortened V by 8 bases and J by 3 bases, and 13 bases separated the two germline ends. The germline gives CDR1 LNHDA, CDR2 SQIVND (reference sequence). The CDR3 totals 13 residues. Vbeta (60) and Jbeta (13) primers were used in the PCR. Profiling relied on immunoSEQ multiplex PCR, and the TCRdb table lists in-frame clones only, not all of them. The sample has about 120,000 clones; over 60% are singletons. The record originates from a study of cytomegalovirus exposure and HLA in healthy donors. Notes on the study in general: Reports showed the classifier diagnosing cytomegalovirus status with high specificity and sensitivity.

The sample was PBMCs. The receptor's source is a man younger than 30 in good health and CMV-seropositive. The V call is TRBV19, the J call TRBJ1-1, with no clear D. The CDR3 region has the DNA TGTGCCAGTCACCAGGAACCTTACACTGAAGCTTTCTTT. This codes for CASHQEPYTEAFF.